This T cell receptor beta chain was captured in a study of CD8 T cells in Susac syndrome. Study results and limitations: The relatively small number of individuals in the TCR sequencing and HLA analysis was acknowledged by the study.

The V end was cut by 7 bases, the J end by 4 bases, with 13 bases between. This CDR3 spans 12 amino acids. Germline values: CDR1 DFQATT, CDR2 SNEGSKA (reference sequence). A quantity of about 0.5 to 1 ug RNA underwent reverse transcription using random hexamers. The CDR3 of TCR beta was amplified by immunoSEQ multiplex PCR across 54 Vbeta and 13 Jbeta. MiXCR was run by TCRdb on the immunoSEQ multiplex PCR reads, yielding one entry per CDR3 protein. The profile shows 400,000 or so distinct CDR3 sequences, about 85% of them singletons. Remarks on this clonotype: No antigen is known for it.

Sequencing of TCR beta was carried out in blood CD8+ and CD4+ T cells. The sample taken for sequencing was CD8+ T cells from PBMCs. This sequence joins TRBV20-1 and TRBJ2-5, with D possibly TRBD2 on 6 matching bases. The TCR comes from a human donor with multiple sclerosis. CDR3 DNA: TGCAGTGGCCGGGAGTGGGCAGAGACCCAGTACTTC. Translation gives CSGREWAETQYF.